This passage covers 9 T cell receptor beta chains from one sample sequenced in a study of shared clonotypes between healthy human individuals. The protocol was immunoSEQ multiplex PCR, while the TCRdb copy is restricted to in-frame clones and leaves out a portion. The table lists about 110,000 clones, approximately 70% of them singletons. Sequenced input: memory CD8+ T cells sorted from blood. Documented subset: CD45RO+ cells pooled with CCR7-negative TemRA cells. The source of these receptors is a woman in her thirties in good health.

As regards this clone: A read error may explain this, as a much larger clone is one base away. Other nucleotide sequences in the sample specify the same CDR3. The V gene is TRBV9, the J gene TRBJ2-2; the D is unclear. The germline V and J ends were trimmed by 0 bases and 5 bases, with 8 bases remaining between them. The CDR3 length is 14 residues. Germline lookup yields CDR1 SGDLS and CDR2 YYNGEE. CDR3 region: CASSVAWGTGELFF. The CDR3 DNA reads TGTGCCAGCAGCGTAGCTTGGGGAACCGGGGAGCTGTTTTTT.

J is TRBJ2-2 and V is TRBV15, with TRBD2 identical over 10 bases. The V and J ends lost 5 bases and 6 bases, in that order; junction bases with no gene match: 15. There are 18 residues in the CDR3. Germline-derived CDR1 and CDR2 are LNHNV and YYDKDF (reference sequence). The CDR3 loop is CATSPLSEQREGSGELFF. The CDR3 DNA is TGTGCCACCAGCCCCCTCAGCGAACAGCGGGAGGGATCCGGGGAGCTGTTTTTT.

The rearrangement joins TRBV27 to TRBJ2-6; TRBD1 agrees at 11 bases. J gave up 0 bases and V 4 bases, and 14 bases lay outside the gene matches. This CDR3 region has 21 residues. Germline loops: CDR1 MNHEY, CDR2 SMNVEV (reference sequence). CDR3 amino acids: CASSSIPRTGGPRSGANVLTF. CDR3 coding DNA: TGTGCCAGCAGTTCCATCCCCCGGACAGGGGGCCCCCGCTCTGGGGCCAACGTCCTGACTTTC.

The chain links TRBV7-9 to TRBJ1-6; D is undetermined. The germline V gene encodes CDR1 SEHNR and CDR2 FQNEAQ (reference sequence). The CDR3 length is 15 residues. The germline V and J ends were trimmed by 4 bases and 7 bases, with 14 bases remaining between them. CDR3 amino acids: CASSSRQESNSPLHF. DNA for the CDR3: TGTGCCAGCAGCTCCCGCCAGGAGTCGAATTCACCCCTCCACTTT.

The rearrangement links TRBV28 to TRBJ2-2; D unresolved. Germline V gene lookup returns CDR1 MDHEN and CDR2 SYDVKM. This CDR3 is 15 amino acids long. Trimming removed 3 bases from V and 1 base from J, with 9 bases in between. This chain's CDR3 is CASSLRLENTGELFF. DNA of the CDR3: TGTGCCAGCAGTTTGAGGCTAGAGAACACCGGGGAGCTGTTTTTT.

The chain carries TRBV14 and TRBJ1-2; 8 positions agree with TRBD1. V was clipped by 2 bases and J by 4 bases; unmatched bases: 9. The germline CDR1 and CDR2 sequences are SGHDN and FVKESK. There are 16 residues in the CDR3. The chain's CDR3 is CASSQTSGGAGYGYTF. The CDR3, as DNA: TGTGCCAGCAGCCAAACTTCAGGGGGCGCTGGCTATGGCTACACCTTC. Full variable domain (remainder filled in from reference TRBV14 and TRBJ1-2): EAGVTQFPSHSVIEKGQTVTLRCDPISGHDNLYWYRRVMGKEIKFLLHFVKESKQDESGMPNNRFLAERTGGTYSTLKVQPAELEDSGVYFCASSQTSGGAGYGYTFGSGTRLTVV.

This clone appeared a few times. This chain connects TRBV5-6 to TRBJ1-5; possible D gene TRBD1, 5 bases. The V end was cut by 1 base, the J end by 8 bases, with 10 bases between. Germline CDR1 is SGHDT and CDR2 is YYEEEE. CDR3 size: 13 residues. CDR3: CASSLIGGEPQHF. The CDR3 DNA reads TGTGCCAGCAGCTTGATCGGGGGAGAGCCCCAGCATTTT. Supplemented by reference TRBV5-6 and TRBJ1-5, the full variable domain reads DAGVTQSPTHLIKTRGQQVTLRCSPKSGHDTVSWYQQALGQGPQFIFQYYEEEERQRGNFPDRFSGHQFPNYSSELNVNALLLGDSALYLCASSLIGGEPQHFGDGTRLSIL.

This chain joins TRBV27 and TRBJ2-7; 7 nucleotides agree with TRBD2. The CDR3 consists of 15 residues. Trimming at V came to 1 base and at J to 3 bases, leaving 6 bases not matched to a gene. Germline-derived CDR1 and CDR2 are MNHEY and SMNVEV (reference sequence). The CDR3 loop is CASSLYLAVDYEQYF. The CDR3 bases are TGTGCCAGCAGTTTATACCTAGCGGTGGACTACGAGCAGTACTTC.

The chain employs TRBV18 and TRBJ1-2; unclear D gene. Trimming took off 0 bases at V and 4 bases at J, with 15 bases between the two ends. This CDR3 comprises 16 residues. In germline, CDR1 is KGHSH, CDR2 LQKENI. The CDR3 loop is CASSPPEKGGGYGYTF. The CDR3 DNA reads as TGTGCCAGCTCACCACCTGAGAAGGGCGGCGGCTATGGCTACACCTTC.